One sample yielded the 16 T cell receptor beta chains listed below, sequenced in a study of T cells after yellow fever vaccination. TCRdb re-analysed the 5' RACE reads in MiXCR, keeping a single row per CDR3 protein. The top ten clones hold approximately 3.5% of a sample with about 220,000 distinct CDR3 sequences, 3.2% of them seen once. The sample consisted of CD4+ T cells sorted from PBMCs, taken 10 days after the yellow fever booster vaccination. The receptor source for this set is a man aged 18 to 29 who received the YFV17D yellow fever vaccine.

This CDR3 is CASSAQGGGEKLFF. For the CDR3, the DNA is TGTGCCAGCAGTGCCCAGGGGGGCGGTGAAAAACTGTTTTTT. V gene TRBV12-3 or TRBV12-4 combines with J gene TRBJ1-4, with 7 bases aligning to TRBD1. This CDR3 spans 14 amino acids. V shed 5 bases and J 7 bases; nucleotides not matched to a gene: 7.

This chain links TRBV4-2 with TRBJ1-1; D may be TRBD1 (5 bases). The CDR3 has 16 residues. CDR1 is LGHNA and CDR2 is YNFKEQ in the germline V gene. The V end was cut by 1 base, the J end by 1 base, with 13 bases between. CDR3: CASSQGRWDGNTEAFF. CDR3 nucleotide sequence: TGTGCCAGCAGCCAAGGCCGCTGGGACGGGAACACTGAAGCTTTCTTT.

The chain employs TRBV13 and TRBJ2-1, with a tentative D call TRBD1 (6 bases). Germline CDR1 and CDR2: PRHDT and FYEKMQ (reference sequence). The CDR3 loop spans 13 amino acids. V was cut by 5 bases and J by 7 bases, with 12 bases left in between. CDR3 bases: TGTGCCAGCAGCCATTATAGGGGGAATGAGCAGTTCTTC. Residues: CASSHYRGNEQFF.

This clonotype turned up a few times. This rearrangement joins TRBV4-2 to TRBJ2-2; 9 bases fit TRBD2. Germline CDR1 is LGHNA and CDR2 is YNFKEQ. Germline trimming cut 0 bases from V and 6 bases from J; bases unmatched to any gene: 8. This CDR3 region has 17 residues. The CDR3 loop reads CASSQDGRGGASGELFF. The CDR3 DNA is TGTGCCAGCAGCCAAGATGGGCGCGGGGGGGCTTCCGGGGAGCTGTTTTTT.

This clonotype was seen many times. The rearrangement links TRBV18 to TRBJ1-1; D is unclear. The CDR3 has 16 residues. Deletions cut 2 bases from V and 5 bases from J, with 18 bases between. Germline CDR1 is KGHSH and CDR2 is LQKENI. CDR3 nucleotide sequence: TGTGCCAGCTCACCAGGGATGGCAAGGGTTGGAACTGAAGCTTTCTTT. It translates to CASSPGMARVGTEAFF.

This clonotype was picked up a small number of times. This sequence joins TRBV20-1 and TRBJ1-2; no definite D call. V was shortened by 5 bases and J by 1 base, with 11 bases between the two germline ends. The V gene's germline CDR1 is DFQATT and CDR2 SNEGSKA (reference sequence). CDR3 length equals 13 residues. For the CDR3, the DNA is TGCAGTGCTTTTTCCCCCATTAACTATGGCTACACCTTC. Its translation: CSAFSPINYGYTF.

This clonotype showed up just a few times. This sequence joins TRBV12-3 or TRBV12-4 and TRBJ1-2, with 8 positions matching TRBD1. CDR3 size: 14 residues. The V and J ends lost 7 bases and 4 bases, in that order; junction bases with no gene match: 8. CDR3 sequence reads: CASKRIGTGYGYTF. Here the CDR3 DNA reads TGTGCCAGCAAACGAATAGGGACAGGCTATGGCTACACCTTC.

The rearrangement uses TRBV7-2 and TRBJ2-7, with 11 bases matching TRBD2. Germline V gene sequence: CDR1 SGHTA, CDR2 FQGNSA. The CDR3 spans 13 residues. J lost 7 bases, V lost 6 bases, and 5 bases had no gene match. The CDR3 here is CASRVAGGEEQYF. CDR3 bases: TGTGCCAGCAGGGTAGCGGGGGGGGAGGAGCAGTACTTC.

This sequence joins TRBV6-5 and TRBJ2-1, with 9 bases fitting TRBD1. The V gene end was trimmed by 2 bases and the J gene end by 5 bases; junction bases not matched to a gene: 4. The germline CDR1 and CDR2 sequences are MNHEY and SVGAGI. This CDR3 is 15 amino acids long. The CDR3 region has the DNA TGTGCCAGCAGTTACGACAGGGGGTTTAACAATGAGCAGTTCTTC. Its translation is CASSYDRGFNNEQFF.

The chain uses TRBV10-3 and TRBJ2-1; 8 bases fit TRBD2. Germline V gene sequence: CDR1 ENHRY, CDR2 SYGVKD. CDR3 length: 12 amino acids. With 3 bases clipped from V and 10 bases from J, the junction kept 2 bases outside the gene matches. The CDR3 DNA follows: TGTGCCATCAGTGACTTAGCGGGGGAGCAGTTCTTC. This translates into CAISDLAGEQFF.

This clonotype was counted ten times or more. The V call is TRBV6-2 or TRBV6-3, the J call TRBJ2-5, with a possible D match to TRBD1 (6 bases). V was cut by 0 bases and J by 7 bases, with 12 bases left in between. Germline CDR1 is MNHEY and CDR2 is SVGEGT. This CDR3 has 14 amino acids. The CDR3 loop is CASSYSGTTGTQYF. The CDR3 nucleotides read TGTGCCAGCAGTTACTCCGGGACAACAGGGACCCAGTACTTC.

This clonotype was counted many times. The rearrangement links TRBV11-2 to TRBJ2-3; no reliable D call. Trimming cost V 7 bases and J 2 bases, with 13 bases left between them. This CDR3 contains 14 residues. Germline V gene data show CDR1 as SGHAT and CDR2 as FQNNGV. CDR3 residues: CASTQTSYTDTQYF. DNA of the CDR3: TGTGCCAGCACCCAGACCTCCTACACAGATACGCAGTATTTT.

This clonotype has more than one count but fewer than ten. This chain uses TRBV24-1 with TRBJ1-1; 9 bases fit TRBD1. The V gene's germline CDR1 is KGHDR and CDR2 SFDVKD. This CDR3 has 15 residues. With 5 bases clipped from V and 5 bases from J, the junction kept 8 bases outside the gene matches. The CDR3, as DNA: TGTGCCACCAGTGCCTGGGGACAGGGTGAAACTGAAGCTTTCTTT. Translating it yields CATSAWGQGETEAFF.

This sequence joins TRBV6-5 and TRBJ2-3; the match to TRBD1 covers 8 bases. Trimming cost V 6 bases and J 1 base; bases outside gene matches: 6. The length of the CDR3 is 15 residues. Germline CDR1 is MNHEY and CDR2 is SVGAGI. The CDR3 DNA reads as TGTGCCAGCAGGAACGGGGGACAGGGCACAGATACGCAGTATTTT. Translated, it gives CASRNGGQGTDTQYF.

The chain uses TRBV12-3 or TRBV12-4 and TRBJ2-3; D not certain. The V end lost 5 bases, the J end lost 2 bases, and 23 bases lay between the germline ends. The CDR3 is 18 amino acids. The CDR3 loop reads CASSPLSRRRSHTDTQYF. CDR3 sequence (DNA): TGTGCCAGCAGTCCCCTGAGCCGTCGGCGTAGCCACACAGATACGCAGTATTTT.

This clonotype was detected a few times. The chain recombines TRBV12-3 or TRBV12-4 with TRBJ1-5, with D unresolved. V lost 7 bases, J lost 6 bases, and 10 bases lay in between. The CDR3 loop spans 12 amino acids. The CDR3 DNA sequence: TGTGCCAGCACCACACGCCGTCAGCCCCAGCATTTT. This gives the protein CASTTRRQPQHF.